These T cell receptor beta chains were read from a single sample in a study of blood T cell repertoires in COVID-19. Sequenced by immunoSEQ multiplex PCR; TCRdb stores in-frame clones only, minus some. The sample carries 200,000 to 250,000 clones, 87% recorded once. What was sequenced was PBMCs or T cells enriched from blood (not recorded which). The source of these receptors is a man aged 25 to 40 who had recovered from COVID-19. The CDR3 runs from the conserved cysteine through the conserved F or W. The D gene is left open where the match is weak.

D	length	V	J	DNA	CDR3
-	15	TRBV30	TRBJ1-2	TGTGCCTGGAGTGTATCTCCAGGGGAAGGCTATGGCTACACCTTC	CAWSVSPGEGYGYTF
TRBD2	15	TRBV7-9	TRBJ2-1	TGTGCCAGCAGCTTAGCGGGGGGGAATTCCAATGAGCAGTTCTTC	CASSLAGGNSNEQFF
TRBD2	15	TRBV2	TRBJ2-7	TGTGCCAGCAGTGAAGTTCTAGCGGGTGATTACGAGCAGTACTTC	CASSEVLAGDYEQYF
-	15	TRBV7-9	TRBJ1-5	TGTGCCAGCAGTCGTACCGGGAGCTCAAATCAGCCCCAGCATTTT	CASSRTGSSNQPQHF
-	16	TRBV7-9	TRBJ1-2	TGTGCCAGCAGCTTCAGCCGACAGACCTCGAGCTATGGCTACACCTTC	CASSFSRQTSSYGYTF
-	15	TRBV7-2	TRBJ1-2	TGTGCCAGCAGCCTACGACAGGAAGGGAAGGATGGCTACACCTTC	CASSLRQEGKDGYTF
-	17	TRBV28	TRBJ2-7	TGTGCCAGCAGTTTACTAACTTCGACAGGTGTTCCCCACGAGCAGTACTTC	CASSLLTSTGVPHEQYF
-	15	TRBV30	TRBJ1-5	TGTGCCTGGAGTGTGCGGGGGGTAAACAATCAGCCCCAGCATTTT	CAWSVRGVNNQPQHF
TRBD1	13	TRBV29-1	TRBJ2-3	TGCAGCGTTATCGGACAGGGGACAGATACGCAGTATTTT	CSVIGQGTDTQYF
-	14	TRBV2	TRBJ2-2	TGTGCCAGCGGTGGGCAGGGGTACACCGGGGAGCTGTTTTTT	CASGGQGYTGELFF